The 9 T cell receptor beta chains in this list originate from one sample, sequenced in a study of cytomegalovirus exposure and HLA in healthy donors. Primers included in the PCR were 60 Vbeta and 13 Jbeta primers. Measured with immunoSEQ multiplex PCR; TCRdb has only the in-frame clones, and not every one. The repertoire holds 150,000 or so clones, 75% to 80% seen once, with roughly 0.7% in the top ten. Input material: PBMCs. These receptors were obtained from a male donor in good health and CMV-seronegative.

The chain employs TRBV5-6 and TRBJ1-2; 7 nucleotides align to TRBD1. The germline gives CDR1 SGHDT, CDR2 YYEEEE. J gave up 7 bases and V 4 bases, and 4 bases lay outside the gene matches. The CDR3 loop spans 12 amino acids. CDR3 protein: CASSLTGFGYTF. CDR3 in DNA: TGTGCCAGCAGCCTGACAGGGTTTGGCTACACCTTC.

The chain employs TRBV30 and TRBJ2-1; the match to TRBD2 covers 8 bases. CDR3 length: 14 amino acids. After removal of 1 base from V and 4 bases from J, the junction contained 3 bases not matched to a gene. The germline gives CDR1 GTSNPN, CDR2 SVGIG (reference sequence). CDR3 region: CAWSEAGGYNEQFF. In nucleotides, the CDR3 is TGTGCCTGGAGTGAGGCGGGAGGTTACAATGAGCAGTTCTTC. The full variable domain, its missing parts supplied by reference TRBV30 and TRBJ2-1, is SQTIHQWPATLVQPVGSPLSLECTVEGTSNPNLYWYRQAAGRGLQLLFYSVGIGQISSEVPQNLSASRPQDRQFILSSKKLLLSDSGFYLCAWSEAGGYNEQFFGPGTRLTVL.

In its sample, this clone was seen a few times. The CDR3 protein is CASSSQAGVRPQETQYF. CDR3 bases: TGTGCCAGCAGCTCACAAGCGGGAGTTAGGCCACAAGAGACCCAGTACTTC. This chain joins TRBV7-2 and TRBJ2-5, with 8 bases identical to TRBD2. CDR1 SGHTA and CDR2 FQGNSA come from the germline V gene. This CDR3 region has 17 residues. The V segment lost 4 bases and the J segment 2 bases; nucleotides outside the gene matches: 12.

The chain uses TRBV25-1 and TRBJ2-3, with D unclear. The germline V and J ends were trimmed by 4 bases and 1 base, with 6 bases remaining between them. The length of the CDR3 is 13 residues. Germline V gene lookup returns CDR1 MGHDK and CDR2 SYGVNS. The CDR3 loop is CASSVAGTDTQYF. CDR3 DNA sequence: TGTGCCAGCAGTGTTGCGGGCACAGATACGCAGTATTTT.

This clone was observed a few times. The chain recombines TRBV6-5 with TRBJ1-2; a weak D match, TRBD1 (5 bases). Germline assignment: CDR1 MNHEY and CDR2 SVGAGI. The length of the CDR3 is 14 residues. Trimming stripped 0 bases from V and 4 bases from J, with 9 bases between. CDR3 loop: CASSYSSGAYGYTF. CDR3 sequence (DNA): TGTGCCAGCAGTTACTCGAGCGGGGCCTATGGCTACACCTTC.

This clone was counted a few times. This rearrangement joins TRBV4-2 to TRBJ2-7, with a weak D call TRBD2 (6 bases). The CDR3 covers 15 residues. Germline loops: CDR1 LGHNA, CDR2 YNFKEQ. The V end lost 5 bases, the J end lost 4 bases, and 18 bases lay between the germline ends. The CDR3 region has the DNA TGTGCCAGCAGCACCCGACTAGTCCCCGATTACGAGCAGTACTTC. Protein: CASSTRLVPDYEQYF.

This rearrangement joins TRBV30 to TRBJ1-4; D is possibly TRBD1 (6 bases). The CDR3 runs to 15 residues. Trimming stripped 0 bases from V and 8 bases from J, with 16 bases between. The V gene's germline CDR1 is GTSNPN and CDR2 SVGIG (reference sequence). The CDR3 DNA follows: TGTGCCTGGAGTGTACCGACAGGACTTGGGGAAAAACTGTTTTTT. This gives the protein CAWSVPTGLGEKLFF.

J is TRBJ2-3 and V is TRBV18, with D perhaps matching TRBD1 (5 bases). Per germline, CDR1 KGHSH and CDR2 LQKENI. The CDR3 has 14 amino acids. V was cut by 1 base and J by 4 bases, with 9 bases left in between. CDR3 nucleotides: TGTGCCAGCTCACCACAGGGGAACGCAGATACGCAGTATTTT. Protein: CASSPQGNADTQYF.

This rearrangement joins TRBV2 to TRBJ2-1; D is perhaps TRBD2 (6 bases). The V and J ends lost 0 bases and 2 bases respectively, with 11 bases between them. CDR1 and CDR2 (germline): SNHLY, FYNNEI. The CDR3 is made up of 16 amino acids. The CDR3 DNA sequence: TGTGCCAGCAGTGAAGCCTCAGGCGGGACCTACAATGAGCAGTTCTTC. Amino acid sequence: CASSEASGGTYNEQFF.